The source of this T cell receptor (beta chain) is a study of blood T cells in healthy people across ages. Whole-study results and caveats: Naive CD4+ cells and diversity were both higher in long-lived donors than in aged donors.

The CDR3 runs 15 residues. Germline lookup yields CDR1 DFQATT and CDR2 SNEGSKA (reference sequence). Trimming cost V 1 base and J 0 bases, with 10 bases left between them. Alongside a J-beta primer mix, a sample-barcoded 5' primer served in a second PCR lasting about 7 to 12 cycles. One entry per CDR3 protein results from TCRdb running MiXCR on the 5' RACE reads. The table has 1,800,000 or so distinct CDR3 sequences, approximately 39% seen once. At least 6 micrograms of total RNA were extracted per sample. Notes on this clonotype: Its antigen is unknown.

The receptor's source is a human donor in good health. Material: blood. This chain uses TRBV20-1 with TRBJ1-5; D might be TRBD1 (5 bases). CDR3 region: CSARVDSYSNQPQHF. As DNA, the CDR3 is TGCAGTGCTAGAGTCGACAGTTATAGCAATCAGCCCCAGCATTTT.